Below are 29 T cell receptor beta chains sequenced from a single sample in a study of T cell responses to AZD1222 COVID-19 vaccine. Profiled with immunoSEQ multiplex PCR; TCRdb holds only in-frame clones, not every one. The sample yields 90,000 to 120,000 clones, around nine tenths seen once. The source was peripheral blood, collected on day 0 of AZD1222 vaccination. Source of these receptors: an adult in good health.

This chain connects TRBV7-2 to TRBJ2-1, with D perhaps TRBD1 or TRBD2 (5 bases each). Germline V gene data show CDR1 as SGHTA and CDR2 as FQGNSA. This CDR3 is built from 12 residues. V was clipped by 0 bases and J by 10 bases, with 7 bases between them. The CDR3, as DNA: TGTGCCAGCAGCTTAGCGGGGGTGGAGCAGTTCTTC. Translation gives CASSLAGVEQFF.

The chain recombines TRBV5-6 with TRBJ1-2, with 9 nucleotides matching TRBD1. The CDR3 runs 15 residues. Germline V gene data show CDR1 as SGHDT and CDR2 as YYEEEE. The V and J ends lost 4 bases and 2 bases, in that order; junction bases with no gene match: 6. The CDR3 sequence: CASSPDRGYNYGYTF. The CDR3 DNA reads TGTGCCAGCAGCCCGGACAGGGGATACAACTATGGCTACACCTTC. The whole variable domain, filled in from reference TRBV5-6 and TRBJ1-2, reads DAGVTQSPTHLIKTRGQQVTLRCSPKSGHDTVSWYQQALGQGPQFIFQYYEEEERQRGNFPDRFSGHQFPNYSSELNVNALLLGDSALYLCASSPDRGYNYGYTFGSGTRLTVV.

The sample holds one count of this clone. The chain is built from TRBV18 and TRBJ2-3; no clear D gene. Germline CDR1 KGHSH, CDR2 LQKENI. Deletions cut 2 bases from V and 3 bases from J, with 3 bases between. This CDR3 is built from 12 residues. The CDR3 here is CASSPTTDTQYF. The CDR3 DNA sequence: TGTGCCAGCTCACCAACGACAGATACGCAGTATTTT. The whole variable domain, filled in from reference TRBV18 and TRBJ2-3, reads NAGVMQNPRHLVRRRGQEARLRCSPMKGHSHVYWYRQLPEEGLKFMVYLQKENIIDESGMPKERFSAEFPKEGPSILRIQQVVRGDSAAYFCASSPTTDTQYFGPGTRLTVL.

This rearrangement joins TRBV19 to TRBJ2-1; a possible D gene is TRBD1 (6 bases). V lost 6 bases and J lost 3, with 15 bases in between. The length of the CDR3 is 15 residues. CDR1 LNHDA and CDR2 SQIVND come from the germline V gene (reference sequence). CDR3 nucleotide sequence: TGTGCCAGTAGCCTCAAGGCAGGGGACTACAATGAGCAGTTCTTC. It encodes CASSLKAGDYNEQFF.

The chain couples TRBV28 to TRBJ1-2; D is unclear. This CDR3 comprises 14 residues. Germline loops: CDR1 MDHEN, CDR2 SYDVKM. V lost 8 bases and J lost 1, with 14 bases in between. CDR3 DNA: TGTGCCAGCGCCAAACGGGCCTATAACTATGGCTACACCTTC. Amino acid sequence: CASAKRAYNYGYTF.

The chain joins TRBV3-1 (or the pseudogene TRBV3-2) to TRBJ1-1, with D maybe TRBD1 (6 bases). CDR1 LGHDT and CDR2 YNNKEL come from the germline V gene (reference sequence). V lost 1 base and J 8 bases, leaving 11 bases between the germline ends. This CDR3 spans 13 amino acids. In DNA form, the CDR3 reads TGTGCCAGCAGCCAAGCGGGGGCAGGAGAAGCTTTCTTT. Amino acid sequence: CASSQAGAGEAFF.

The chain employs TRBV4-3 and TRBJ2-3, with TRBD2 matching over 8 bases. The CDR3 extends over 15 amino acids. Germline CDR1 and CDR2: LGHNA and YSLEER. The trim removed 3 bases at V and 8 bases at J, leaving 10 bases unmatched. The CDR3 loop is CASSHNTGGAGTQYF. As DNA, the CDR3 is TGCGCCAGCAGCCACAACACGGGGGGGGCAGGTACGCAGTATTTT.

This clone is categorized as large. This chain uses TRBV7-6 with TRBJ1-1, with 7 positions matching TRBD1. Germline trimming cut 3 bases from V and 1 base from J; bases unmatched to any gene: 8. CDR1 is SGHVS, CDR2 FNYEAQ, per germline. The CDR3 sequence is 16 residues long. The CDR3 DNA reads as TGTGCCAGCAGCTTGACAAACAGGGGTTCGAACACTGAAGCTTTCTTT. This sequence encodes CASSLTNRGSNTEAFF.

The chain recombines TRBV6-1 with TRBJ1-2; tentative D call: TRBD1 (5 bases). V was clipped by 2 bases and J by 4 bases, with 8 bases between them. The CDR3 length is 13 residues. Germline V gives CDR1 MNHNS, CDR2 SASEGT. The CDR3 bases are TGTGCCAGCAGTGAATCGGGGCCCTATGGCTACACCTTC. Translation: CASSESGPYGYTF.

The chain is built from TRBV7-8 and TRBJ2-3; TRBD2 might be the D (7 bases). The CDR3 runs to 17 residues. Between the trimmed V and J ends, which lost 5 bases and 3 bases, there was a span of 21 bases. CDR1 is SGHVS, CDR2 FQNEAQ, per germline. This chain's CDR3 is CASSPFRGGLGTDTQYF. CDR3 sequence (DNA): TGTGCCAGCAGCCCCTTTAGGGGGGGGCTAGGAACAGATACGCAGTATTTT.

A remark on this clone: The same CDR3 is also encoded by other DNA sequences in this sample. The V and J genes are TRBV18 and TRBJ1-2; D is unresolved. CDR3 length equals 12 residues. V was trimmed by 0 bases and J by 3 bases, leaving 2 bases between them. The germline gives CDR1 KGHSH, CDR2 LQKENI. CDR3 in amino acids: CASSPPDYGYTF. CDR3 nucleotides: TGTGCCAGCTCACCACCGGACTATGGCTACACCTTC.

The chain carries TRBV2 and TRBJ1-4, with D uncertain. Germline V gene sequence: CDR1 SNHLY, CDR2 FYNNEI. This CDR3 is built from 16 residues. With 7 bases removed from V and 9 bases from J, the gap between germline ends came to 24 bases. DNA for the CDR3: TGTGCCAGCACCAATATCCCAGACCCCCGCGCCCAAAAACTGTTTTTT. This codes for CASTNIPDPRAQKLFF. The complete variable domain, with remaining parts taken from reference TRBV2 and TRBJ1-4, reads EPEVTQTPSHQVTQMGQEVILRCVPISNHLYFYWYRQILGQKVEFLVSFYNNEISEKSEIFDDQFSVERPDGSNFTLKIRSTKLEDSAMYFCASTNIPDPRAQKLFFGSGTQLSVL.

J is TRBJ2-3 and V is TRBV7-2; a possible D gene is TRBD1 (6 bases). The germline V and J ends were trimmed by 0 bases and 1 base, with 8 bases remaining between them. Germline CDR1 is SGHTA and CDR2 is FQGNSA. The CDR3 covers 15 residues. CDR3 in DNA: TGTGCCAGCAGCTTAGCTACAGGGCGCACAGATACGCAGTATTTT. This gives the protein CASSLATGRTDTQYF.

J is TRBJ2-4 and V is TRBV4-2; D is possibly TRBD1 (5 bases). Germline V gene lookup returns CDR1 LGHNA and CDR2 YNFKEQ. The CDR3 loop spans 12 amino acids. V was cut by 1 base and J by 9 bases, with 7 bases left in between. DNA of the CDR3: TGTGCCAGCAGCCAAGGGACAATCATTCAGTACTTC. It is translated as CASSQGTIIQYF.

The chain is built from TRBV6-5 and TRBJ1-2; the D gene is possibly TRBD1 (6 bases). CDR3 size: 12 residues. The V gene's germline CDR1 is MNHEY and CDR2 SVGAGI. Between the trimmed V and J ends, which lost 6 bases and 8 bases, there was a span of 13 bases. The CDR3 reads CASRDRYRGYTF. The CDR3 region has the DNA TGTGCCAGCAGGGACAGATATAGGGGCTACACCTTC.

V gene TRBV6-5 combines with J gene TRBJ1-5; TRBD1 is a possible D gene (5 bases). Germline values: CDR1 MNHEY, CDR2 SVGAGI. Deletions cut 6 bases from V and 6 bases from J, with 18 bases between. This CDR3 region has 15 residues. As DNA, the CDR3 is TGTGCCAGCAGCCCCGGGGGAGATCGAAGTCAGCCCCAGCATTTT. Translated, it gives CASSPGGDRSQPQHF.

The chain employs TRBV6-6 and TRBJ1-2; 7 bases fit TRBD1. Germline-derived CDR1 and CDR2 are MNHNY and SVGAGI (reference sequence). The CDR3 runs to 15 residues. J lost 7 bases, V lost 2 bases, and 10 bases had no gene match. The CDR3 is CASSYESTGIGGYTF. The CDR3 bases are TGTGCCAGCAGTTACGAATCGACAGGGATCGGTGGCTACACCTTC.

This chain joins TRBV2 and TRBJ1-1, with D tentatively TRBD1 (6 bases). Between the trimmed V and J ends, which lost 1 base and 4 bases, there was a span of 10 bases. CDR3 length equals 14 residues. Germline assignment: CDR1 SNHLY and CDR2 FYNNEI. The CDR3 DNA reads TGTGCCAGCAGTGAAGTACAGGGTATCACTGAAGCTTTCTTT. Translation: CASSEVQGITEAFF.

CDR3 coding DNA: TGTGCCAGCAGCTTAGTGCAGGGTTTCCAAGAGACCCAGTACTTC. It encodes CASSLVQGFQETQYF. V and J are TRBV7-9 and TRBJ2-5, with a tentative D call TRBD1 (5 bases). The V gene's germline CDR1 is SEHNR and CDR2 FQNEAQ (reference sequence). The V gene lost 1 base and the J gene lost 1 base, with 10 bases spanning the gap. The CDR3 runs 15 residues.

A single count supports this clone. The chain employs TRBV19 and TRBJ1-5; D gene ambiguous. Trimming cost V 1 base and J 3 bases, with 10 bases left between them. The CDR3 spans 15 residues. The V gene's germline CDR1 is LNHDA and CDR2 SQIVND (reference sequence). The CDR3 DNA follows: TGTGCCAGTAGTATAGGAGGAGTCCTCAATCAGCCCCAGCATTTT. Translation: CASSIGGVLNQPQHF. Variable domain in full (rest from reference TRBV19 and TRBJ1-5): DGGITQSPKYLFRKEGQNVTLSCEQNLNHDAMYWYRQDPGQGLRLIYYSQIVNDFQKGDIAEGYSVSREKKESFPLTVTSAQKNPTAFYLCASSIGGVLNQPQHFGDGTRLSIL.

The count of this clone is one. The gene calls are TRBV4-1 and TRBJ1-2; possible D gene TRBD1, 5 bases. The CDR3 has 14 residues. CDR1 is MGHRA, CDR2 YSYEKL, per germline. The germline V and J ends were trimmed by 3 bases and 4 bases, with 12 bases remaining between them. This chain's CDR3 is CASSQGRVSYGYTF. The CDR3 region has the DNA TGCGCCAGCAGCCAGGGGCGGGTTTCCTATGGCTACACCTTC.

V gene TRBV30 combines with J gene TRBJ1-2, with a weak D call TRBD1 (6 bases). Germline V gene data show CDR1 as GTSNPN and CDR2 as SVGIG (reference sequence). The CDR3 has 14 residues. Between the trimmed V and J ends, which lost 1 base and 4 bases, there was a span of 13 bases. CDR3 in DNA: TGTGCCTGGAGTGCCCCCGGACAGATCTATGGCTACACCTTC. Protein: CAWSAPGQIYGYTF.

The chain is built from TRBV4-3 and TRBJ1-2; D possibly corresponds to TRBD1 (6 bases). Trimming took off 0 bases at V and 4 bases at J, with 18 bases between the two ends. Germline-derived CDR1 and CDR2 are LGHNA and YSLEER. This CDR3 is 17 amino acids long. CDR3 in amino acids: CASSQDLSTGNTYGYTF. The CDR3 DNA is TGCGCCAGCAGCCAAGATCTGTCTACAGGGAATACCTATGGCTACACCTTC.

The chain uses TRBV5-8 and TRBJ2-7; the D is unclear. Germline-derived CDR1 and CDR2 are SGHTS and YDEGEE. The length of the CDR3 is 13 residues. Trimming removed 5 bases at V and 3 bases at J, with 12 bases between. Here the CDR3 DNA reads TGTGCCAGCAGTCCCAGGATAGGCTACGAGCAGTACTTC. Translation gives CASSPRIGYEQYF. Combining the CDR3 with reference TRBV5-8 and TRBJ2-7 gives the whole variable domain EAGVTQSPTHLIKTRGQQATLRCSPISGHTSVYWYQQALGLGLQFLLWYDEGEERNRGNFPPRFSGRQFPNYSSELNVNALELEDSALYLCASSPRIGYEQYFGPGTRLTVT.

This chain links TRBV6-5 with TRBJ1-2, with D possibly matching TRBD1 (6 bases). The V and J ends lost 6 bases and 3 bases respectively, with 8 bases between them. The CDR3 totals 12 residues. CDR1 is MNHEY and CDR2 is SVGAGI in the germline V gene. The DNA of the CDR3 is TGTGCCAGCAGAACAGGGTACTATGGCTACACCTTC. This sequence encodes CASRTGYYGYTF.

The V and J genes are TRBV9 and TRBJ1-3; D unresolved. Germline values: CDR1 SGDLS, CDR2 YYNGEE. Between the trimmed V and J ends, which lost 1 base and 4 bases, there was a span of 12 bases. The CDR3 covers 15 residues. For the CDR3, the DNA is TGTGCCAGCAGCGTATTGGGCTTGGGAGGAAACACCATATATTTT. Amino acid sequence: CASSVLGLGGNTIYF.

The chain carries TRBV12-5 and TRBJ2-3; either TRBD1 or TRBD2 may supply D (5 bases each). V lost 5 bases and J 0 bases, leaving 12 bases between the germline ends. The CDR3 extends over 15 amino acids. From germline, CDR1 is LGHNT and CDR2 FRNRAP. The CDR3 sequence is CASGRGRTSTDTQYF. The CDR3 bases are TGTGCTAGTGGTAGGGGACGGACAAGCACAGATACGCAGTATTTT.

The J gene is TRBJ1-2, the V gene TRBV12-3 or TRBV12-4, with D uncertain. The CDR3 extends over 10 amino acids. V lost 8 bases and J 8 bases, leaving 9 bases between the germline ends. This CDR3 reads CASPWSGYTF. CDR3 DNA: TGTGCCAGCCCATGGAGCGGCTACACCTTC.

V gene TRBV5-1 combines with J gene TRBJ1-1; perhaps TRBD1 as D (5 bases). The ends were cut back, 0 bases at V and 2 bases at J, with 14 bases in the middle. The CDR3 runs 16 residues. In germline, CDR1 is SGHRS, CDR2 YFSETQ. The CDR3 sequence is CASSLAKGPINTEAFF. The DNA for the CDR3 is TGCGCCAGCAGCTTGGCCAAGGGACCTATAAACACTGAAGCTTTCTTT. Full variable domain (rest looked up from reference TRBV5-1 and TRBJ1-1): KAGVTQTPRYLIKTRGQQVTLSCSPISGHRSVSWYQQTPGQGLQFLFEYFSETQRNKGNFPGRFSGRQFSNSRSEMNVSTLELGDSALYLCASSLAKGPINTEAFFGQGTRLTVV.